The 26 T cell receptor beta chains below all came from one sample that was sequenced in a study of T cell changes during pregnancy in multiple sclerosis. Profiled with immunoSEQ multiplex PCR; TCRdb holds only in-frame clones, not every one. The table shows about 52,000 clones, with 85% to 95% occurring only once. This sample comprised CD4+ T cells from peripheral blood mononuclear cells, obtained in the third trimester of pregnancy. The receptors stem from a female donor with multiple sclerosis, enrolled in a pregnancy study.

The V call is TRBV14, the J call TRBJ2-2; no clear D gene. The CDR3 totals 16 residues. Looked up from germline, CDR1 is SGHDN and CDR2 is FVKESK. V was pared by 0 bases and J by 5 bases, with 13 bases between. CDR3 nucleotides: TGTGCCAGCAGCCAAGATAAGACATTTGGGACCGGGGAGCTGTTTTTT. Its translation: CASSQDKTFGTGELFF.

The genes are TRBV6-5 and TRBJ1-1, with TRBD1 matching 7 bases. The trim removed 6 bases at V and 4 bases at J, leaving 5 bases unmatched. CDR1 and CDR2 from the germline V gene are MNHEY and SVGAGI. The CDR3 has 13 amino acids. As DNA, the CDR3 is TGTGCCAGCAGGCGACAGGGCCTCACTGAAGCTTTCTTT. As protein: CASRRQGLTEAFF.

The chain uses TRBV7-2 and TRBJ1-3; D gene unclear. The CDR3 has 13 amino acids. Germline V gene sequence: CDR1 SGHTA, CDR2 FQGNSA. The V and J ends lost 1 base and 4 bases respectively, with 5 bases between them. CDR3 nucleotides: TGTGCCAGCAGCTTAGACAGCGGAAACACCATATATTTT. This encodes CASSLDSGNTIYF.

The chain is built from TRBV30 and TRBJ1-2; the D is unclear. CDR3 size: 12 residues. Germline values: CDR1 GTSNPN, CDR2 SVGIG (reference sequence). V dropped 8 bases and J dropped 2 bases, with 12 bases sitting between them. The CDR3 DNA follows: TGTGCCCTGCGGCGACCAAACTATGGCTACACCTTC. It codes for CALRRPNYGYTF. Using reference TRBV30 and TRBJ1-2 for the parts outside the CDR3, the full variable domain is SQTIHQWPATLVQPVGSPLSLECTVEGTSNPNLYWYRQAAGRGLQLLFYSVGIGQISSEVPQNLSASRPQDRQFILSSKKLLLSDSGFYLCALRRPNYGYTFGSGTRLTVV.

The chain combines TRBV29-1 with TRBJ1-2; 11 bases match TRBD1. The V segment lost 3 bases and the J segment 8 bases; nucleotides outside the gene matches: 2. CDR1 is SQVTM, CDR2 ANQGSEA, per germline. The CDR3 is 12 residues long. CDR3 DNA sequence: TGCAGCGTTGAGGACAGGGGGCTCGGCTACACCTTC. Its protein product is CSVEDRGLGYTF.

This clone was recorded only once. The chain joins TRBV6-5 to TRBJ1-2; 7 bases are shared with TRBD1. Germline CDR1 reads MNHEY; CDR2 reads SVGAGI. The length of the CDR3 is 16 residues. The V gene end was trimmed by 3 bases and the J gene end by 8 bases; junction bases not matched to a gene: 15. The CDR3 nucleotides are TGTGCCAGCAGTTATGACGAAAAAACAGGGGACGAGGGCTACACCTTC. Translation gives CASSYDEKTGDEGYTF.

This chain connects TRBV29-1 to TRBJ2-3, with TRBD1 matching over 7 bases. CDR3 size: 15 residues. Germline V lookup: CDR1 SQVTM, CDR2 ANQGSEA. Losses at the gene ends were 6 bases for V and 3 bases for J; bases not matched to a gene: 12. CDR3 bases: TGCAGCGTCGACGGACAGGCCCTAGGGACAGATACGCAGTATTTT. This sequence encodes CSVDGQALGTDTQYF.

V gene TRBV29-1 combines with J gene TRBJ2-3; 7 bases align to TRBD1. The CDR3 runs 10 residues. Per the germline V gene, CDR1 is SQVTM and CDR2 is ANQGSEA. With 7 bases clipped from V and 5 bases from J, the junction kept 0 bases outside the gene matches. CDR3 loop: CSAGGDTQYF. The CDR3 DNA follows: TGCAGCGCAGGGGGAGATACGCAGTATTTT.

The chain joins TRBV9 to TRBJ2-7; 8 bases are shared with TRBD2. Germline V gene data show CDR1 as SGDLS and CDR2 as YYNGEE. The CDR3 extends over 16 amino acids. With 4 bases clipped from V and 3 bases from J, the junction kept 12 bases outside the gene matches. The CDR3 is CASSRGSGGPVYEQYF. CDR3 DNA sequence: TGTGCCAGCAGCAGGGGCAGCGGGGGACCCGTCTACGAGCAGTACTTC.

The chain couples TRBV11-1 to TRBJ1-6; D is possibly TRBD1 (6 bases). The germline CDR1 and CDR2 sequences are SGHAT and FQDESV (reference sequence). The CDR3 contains 14 residues. Trimming stripped 5 bases from V and 7 bases from J, with 12 bases between. Here the CDR3 reads CASSPNRVNSPLHF. The CDR3 DNA is TGTGCCAGCAGCCCGAACAGGGTGAATTCACCCCTCCACTTT.

The rearrangement uses TRBV7-2 and TRBJ2-4; 10 bases map to TRBD1. The CDR3 totals 16 residues. V dropped 3 bases and J dropped 7; count of bases not matched to a gene: 9. Looked up from germline, CDR1 is SGHTA and CDR2 is FQGNSA. The CDR3 nucleotides read TGTGCCAGCAGCTTCCACAGACAGGGGGCAGGCAACATTCAGTACTTC. It specifies CASSFHRQGAGNIQYF. Full variable domain (outside the CDR3, taken from reference TRBV7-2 and TRBJ2-4): GAGVSQSPSNKVTEKGKDVELRCDPISGHTALYWYRQSLGQGLEFLIYFQGNSAPDKSGLPSDRFSAERTGGSVSTLTIQRTQQEDSAVYLCASSFHRQGAGNIQYFGAGTRLSVL.

The chain combines TRBV12-5 with TRBJ1-2; TRBD1 agrees at 7 bases. The CDR3 is 16 amino acids. V gave up 1 base and J gave up 3 bases; unmatched junction bases: 8. CDR1 and CDR2 from the germline V gene are LGHNT and FRNRAP. The CDR3 bases are TGTGCTAGTGGTTTGGCCCCGCAAGGGACAGACTATGGCTACACCTTC. Its protein is CASGLAPQGTDYGYTF.

The chain employs TRBV19 and TRBJ1-3; D unresolved. In germline, CDR1 is LNHDA, CDR2 SQIVND (reference sequence). This CDR3 region has 16 residues. With 4 bases removed from V and 2 bases from J, the gap between germline ends came to 15 bases. The CDR3, as DNA: TGTGCCAGTAGTAGGCGGGAGTCTAAGGCTGGAAACACCATATATTTT. It encodes CASSRRESKAGNTIYF. The complete variable domain, with remaining parts taken from reference TRBV19 and TRBJ1-3, reads DGGITQSPKYLFRKEGQNVTLSCEQNLNHDAMYWYRQDPGQGLRLIYYSQIVNDFQKGDIAEGYSVSREKKESFPLTVTSAQKNPTAFYLCASSRRESKAGNTIYFGEGSWLTVV.

The J gene is TRBJ2-6, the V gene TRBV30; 9 bases fit TRBD1. Trimming at V came to 3 bases and at J to 0 bases, leaving 15 bases not matched to a gene. Germline CDR1 reads GTSNPN; CDR2 reads SVGIG (reference sequence). The CDR3 consists of 20 residues. The CDR3 DNA reads TGTGCCTGGAGAGGGGGAATGTGGGACAGGGTGAACTCTGGGGCCAACGTCCTGACTTTC. Translated, it gives CAWRGGMWDRVNSGANVLTF.

The chain is built from TRBV5-8 and TRBJ2-5, with 7 bases matching TRBD1. CDR1 is SGHTS and CDR2 is YDEGEE in the germline V gene. The CDR3 sequence is 15 residues long. V was clipped by 5 bases and J by 5 bases; unmatched bases: 12. The CDR3 sequence: CASRSDRDWGETQYF. CDR3 in DNA: TGTGCCAGCAGATCCGACAGGGATTGGGGGGAGACCCAGTACTTC. Combining the CDR3 with reference TRBV5-8 and TRBJ2-5 gives the whole variable domain EAGVTQSPTHLIKTRGQQATLRCSPISGHTSVYWYQQALGLGLQFLLWYDEGEERNRGNFPPRFSGRQFPNYSSELNVNALELEDSALYLCASRSDRDWGETQYFGPGTRLLVL.

This clone was counted a single time. The gene calls are TRBV25-1 and TRBJ1-6, with D unclear. There are 17 residues in the CDR3. Looked up from germline, CDR1 is MGHDK and CDR2 is SYGVNS. Trimming stripped 4 bases from V and 6 bases from J, with 19 bases between. In DNA form, the CDR3 reads TGTGCCAGCAGTGTAGGAATTGGACTTATCGGTAATTCACCCCTCCACTTT. Protein: CASSVGIGLIGNSPLHF.

This rearrangement joins TRBV4-2 to TRBJ2-5; TRBD2 agrees at 9 bases. The DNA end is a closer match to TRBJ2-7, so the J assignment may be wrong. This CDR3 contains 17 residues. Germline V gives CDR1 LGHNA, CDR2 YNFKEQ. The CDR3 nucleotides are TGTGCCAGCAGCCAAGATCGGAGCGGGGGGCGTTCCTACGAGCAGTACTTC. The encoded protein is CASSQDRSGGRSYEQYF.

This clone has just one count. The chain carries TRBV14 and TRBJ2-3; tentatively, D is TRBD1 (6 bases). This CDR3 spans 15 amino acids. Between the trimmed V and J ends, which lost 1 base and 1 base, there was a span of 9 bases. Germline lookup yields CDR1 SGHDN and CDR2 FVKESK. CDR3 DNA sequence: TGTGCCAGCAGCCAAGGCCCAGGGGGCACAGATACGCAGTATTTT. It codes for CASSQGPGGTDTQYF.

The V and J genes are TRBV7-2 and TRBJ2-5; TRBD1 matches at 10 bases. The CDR3 runs to 16 residues. The V and J ends lost 3 bases and 5 bases, in that order; junction bases with no gene match: 9. Germline CDR1 SGHTA, CDR2 FQGNSA. The CDR3 region has the DNA TGTGCCAGCAGCTTTCTAAGGACAGGGGGGTTGGAGACCCAGTACTTC. It yields the protein CASSFLRTGGLETQYF.

The chain links TRBV27 to TRBJ2-7; D gene unclear. This CDR3 contains 13 residues. Germline values: CDR1 MNHEY, CDR2 SMNVEV (reference sequence). V dropped 2 bases and J dropped 2 bases, with 7 bases sitting between them. CDR3 residues: CASSLRTPYEQYF. The CDR3, as DNA: TGTGCCAGCAGTTTAAGAACTCCCTACGAGCAGTACTTC.

V is TRBV20-1 and J is TRBJ1-2; D unresolved. The CDR3 spans 11 residues. V was shortened by 1 base and J by 8 bases, with 8 bases between the two germline ends. Germline-derived CDR1 and CDR2 are DFQATT and SNEGSKA (reference sequence). The CDR3 reads CSARGSVGYTF. The CDR3 DNA sequence: TGCAGTGCTAGAGGGTCAGTAGGCTACACCTTC.

The chain links TRBV6-4 to TRBJ2-3; 10 bases align to TRBD2. Trimming cost V 3 bases and J 2 bases; bases outside gene matches: 2. The V gene's germline CDR1 is MRHNA and CDR2 SNTAGT. The CDR3 totals 15 residues. The CDR3 region is CASSETSGHTDTQYF. The DNA for the CDR3 is TGTGCCAGCAGTGAGACTAGCGGGCACACAGATACGCAGTATTTT.

The chain couples TRBV11-2 to TRBJ2-7, with TRBD2 matching 7 bases. There are 16 residues in the CDR3. With 0 bases clipped from V and 0 bases from J, the junction kept 5 bases outside the gene matches. Germline V gene lookup returns CDR1 SGHAT and CDR2 FQNNGV. The CDR3 DNA follows: TGTGCCAGCAGCTTAGACGGGGGGAAGAGCTCCTACGAGCAGTACTTC. Its protein is CASSLDGGKSSYEQYF. Based on the CDR3 plus reference TRBV11-2 and TRBJ2-7, the full variable domain is EAGVAQSPRYKIIEKRQSVAFWCNPISGHATLYWYQQILGQGPKLLIQFQNNGVVDDSQLPKDRFSAERLKGVDSTLKIQPAKLEDSAVYLCASSLDGGKSSYEQYFGPGTRLTVT.

The chain has TRBV6-5 and TRBJ2-5; maybe TRBD2 (7 bases). This CDR3 has 16 residues. Trimming stripped 4 bases from V and 7 bases from J, with 22 bases between. Germline V lookup: CDR1 MNHEY, CDR2 SVGAGI. For the CDR3, the DNA is TGTGCCAGCAGTTCTGCGGGGAGCGGGGACATACGGACCCAGTACTTC. This sequence encodes CASSSAGSGDIRTQYF.

The rearrangement links TRBV19 to TRBJ2-7; a possible D gene is TRBD2 (6 bases). The CDR3 has 13 amino acids. V was clipped by 6 bases and J by 4 bases, with 13 bases between them. In germline, CDR1 is LNHDA, CDR2 SQIVND (reference sequence). The CDR3 loop is CASRQLGGYEQYF. The CDR3 DNA is TGTGCCAGTAGGCAATTGGGGGGATACGAGCAGTACTTC.

This clone has just one count. V and J are TRBV6-5 and TRBJ2-7; a weak D match, TRBD2 (5 bases). V shed 0 bases and J shed 3 bases, with 9 bases lying between them. Germline values: CDR1 MNHEY, CDR2 SVGAGI. The CDR3 spans 14 residues. In DNA, the CDR3 is TGTGCCAGCAGTTACTCCCCGGGGTACTACGAGCAGTACTTC. Protein sequence: CASSYSPGYYEQYF.